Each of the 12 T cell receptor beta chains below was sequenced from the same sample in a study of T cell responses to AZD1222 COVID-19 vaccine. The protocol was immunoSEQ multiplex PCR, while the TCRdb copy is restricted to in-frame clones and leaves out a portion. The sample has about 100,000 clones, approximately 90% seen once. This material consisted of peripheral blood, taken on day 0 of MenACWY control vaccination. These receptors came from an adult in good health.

The CDR3 bases are TGTGCTAGTGGTTTCAGCGGCTATGGCTACACCTTC. Translation gives CASGFSGYGYTF. The chain recombines TRBV12-5 with TRBJ1-2; no clear D. Trimming shortened V by 3 bases and J by 4 bases, and 6 bases separated the two germline ends. There are 12 residues in the CDR3. From germline, CDR1 is LGHNT and CDR2 FRNRAP.

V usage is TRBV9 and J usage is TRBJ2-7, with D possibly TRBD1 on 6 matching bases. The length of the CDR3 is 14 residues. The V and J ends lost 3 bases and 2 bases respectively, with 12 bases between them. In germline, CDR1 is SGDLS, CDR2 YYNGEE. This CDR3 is CASSATRGTYEQYF. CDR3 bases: TGTGCCAGCAGCGCCACCAGGGGTACCTACGAGCAGTACTTC.

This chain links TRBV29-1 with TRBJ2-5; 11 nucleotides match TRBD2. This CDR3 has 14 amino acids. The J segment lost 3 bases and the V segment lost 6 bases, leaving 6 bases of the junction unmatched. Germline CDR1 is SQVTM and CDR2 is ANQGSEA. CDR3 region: CSVQGGLAEETQYF. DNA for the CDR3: TGCAGCGTCCAAGGGGGACTAGCGGAAGAGACCCAGTACTTC.

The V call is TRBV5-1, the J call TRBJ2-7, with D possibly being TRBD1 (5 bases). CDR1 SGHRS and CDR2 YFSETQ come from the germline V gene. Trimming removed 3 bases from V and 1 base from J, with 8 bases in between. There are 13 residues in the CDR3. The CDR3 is CASSSGNSYEQYF. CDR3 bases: TGCGCCAGCAGCTCAGGGAATTCCTACGAGCAGTACTTC.

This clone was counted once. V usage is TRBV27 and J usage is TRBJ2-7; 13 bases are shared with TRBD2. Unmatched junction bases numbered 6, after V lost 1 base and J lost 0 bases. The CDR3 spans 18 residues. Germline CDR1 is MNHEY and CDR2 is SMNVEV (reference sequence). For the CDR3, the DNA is TGTGCCAGCAGTTTATGGACTAGCGGGGGTCCTAGCTCCTACGAGCAGTACTTC. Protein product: CASSLWTSGGPSSYEQYF.

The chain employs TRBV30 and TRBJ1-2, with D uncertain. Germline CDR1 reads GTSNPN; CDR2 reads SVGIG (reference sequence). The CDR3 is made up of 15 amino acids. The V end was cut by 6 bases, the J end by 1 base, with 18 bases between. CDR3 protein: CACLGLNTLNYGYTF. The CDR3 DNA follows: TGTGCCTGCCTAGGCCTGAACACGCTTAACTATGGCTACACCTTC.

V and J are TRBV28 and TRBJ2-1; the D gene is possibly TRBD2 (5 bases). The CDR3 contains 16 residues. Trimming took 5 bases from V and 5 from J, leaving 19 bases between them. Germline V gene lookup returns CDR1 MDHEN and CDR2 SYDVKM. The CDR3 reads CASSPLHRAGNNEQFF. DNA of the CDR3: TGTGCCAGCAGTCCACTCCATAGGGCGGGTAACAATGAGCAGTTCTTC.

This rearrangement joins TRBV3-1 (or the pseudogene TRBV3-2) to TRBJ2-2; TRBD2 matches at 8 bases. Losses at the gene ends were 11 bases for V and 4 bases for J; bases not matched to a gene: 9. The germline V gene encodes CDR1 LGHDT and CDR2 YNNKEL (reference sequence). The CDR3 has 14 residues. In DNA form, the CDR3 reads TGTGCCGTAGAAGCGGGGGATAGCACCGGGGAGCTGTTTTTT. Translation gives CAVEAGDSTGELFF.

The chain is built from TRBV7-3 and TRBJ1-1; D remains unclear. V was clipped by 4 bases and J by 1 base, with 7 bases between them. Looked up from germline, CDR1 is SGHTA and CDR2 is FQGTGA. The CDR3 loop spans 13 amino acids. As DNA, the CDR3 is TGTGCCAGCAGCTCCTACAGGAACACTGAAGCTTTCTTT. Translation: CASSSYRNTEAFF.

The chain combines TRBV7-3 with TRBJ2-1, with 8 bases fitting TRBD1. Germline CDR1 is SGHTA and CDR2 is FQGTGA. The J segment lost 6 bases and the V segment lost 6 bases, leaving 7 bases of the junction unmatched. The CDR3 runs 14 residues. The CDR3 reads CASSPGQALNEQFF. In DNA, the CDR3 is TGTGCCAGCAGTCCGGGACAGGCCCTCAATGAGCAGTTCTTC. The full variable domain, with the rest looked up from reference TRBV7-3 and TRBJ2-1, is GAGVSQTPSNKVTEKGKYVELRCDPISGHTALYWYRQSLGQGPEFLIYFQGTGAADDSGLPNDRFFAVRPEGSVSTLKIQRTERGDSAVYLCASSPGQALNEQFFGPGTRLTVL.

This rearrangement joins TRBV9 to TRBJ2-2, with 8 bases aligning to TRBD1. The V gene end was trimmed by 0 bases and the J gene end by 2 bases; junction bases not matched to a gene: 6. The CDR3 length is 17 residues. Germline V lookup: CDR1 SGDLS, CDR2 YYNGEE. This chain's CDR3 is CASSVGGQGANTGELFF. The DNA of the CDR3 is TGTGCCAGCAGCGTAGGGGGGCAGGGGGCCAACACCGGGGAGCTGTTTTTT. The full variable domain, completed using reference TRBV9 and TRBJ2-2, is DSGVTQTPKHLITATGQRVTLRCSPRSGDLSVYWYQQSLDQGLQFLIQYYNGEERAKGNILERFSAQQFPDLHSELNLSSLELGDSALYFCASSVGGQGANTGELFFGEGSRLTVL.

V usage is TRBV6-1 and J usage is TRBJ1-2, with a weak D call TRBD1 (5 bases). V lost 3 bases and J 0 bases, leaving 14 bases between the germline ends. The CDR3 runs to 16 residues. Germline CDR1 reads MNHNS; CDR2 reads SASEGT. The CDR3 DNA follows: TGTGCCAGCAGTGATGCCCGGCAGGGAGCTAACTATGGCTACACCTTC. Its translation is CASSDARQGANYGYTF.